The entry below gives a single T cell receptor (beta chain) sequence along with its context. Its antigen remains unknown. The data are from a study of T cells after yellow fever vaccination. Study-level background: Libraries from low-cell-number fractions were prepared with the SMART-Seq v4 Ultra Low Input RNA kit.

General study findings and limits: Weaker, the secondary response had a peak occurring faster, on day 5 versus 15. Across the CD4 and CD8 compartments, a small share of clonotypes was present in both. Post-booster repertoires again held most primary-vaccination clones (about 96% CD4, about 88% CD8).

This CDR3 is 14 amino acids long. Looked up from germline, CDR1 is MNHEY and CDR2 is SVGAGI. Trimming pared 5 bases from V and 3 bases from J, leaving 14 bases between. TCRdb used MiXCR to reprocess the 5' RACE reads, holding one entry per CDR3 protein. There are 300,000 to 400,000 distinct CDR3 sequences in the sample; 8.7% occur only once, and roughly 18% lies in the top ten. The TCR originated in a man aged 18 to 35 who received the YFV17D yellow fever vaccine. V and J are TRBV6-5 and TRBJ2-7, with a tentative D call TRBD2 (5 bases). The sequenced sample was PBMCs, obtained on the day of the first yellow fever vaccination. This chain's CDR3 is CASSPGWGNYEQYF. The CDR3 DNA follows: TGTGCCAGCAGTCCGGGATGGGGTAACTACGAGCAGTACTTC.